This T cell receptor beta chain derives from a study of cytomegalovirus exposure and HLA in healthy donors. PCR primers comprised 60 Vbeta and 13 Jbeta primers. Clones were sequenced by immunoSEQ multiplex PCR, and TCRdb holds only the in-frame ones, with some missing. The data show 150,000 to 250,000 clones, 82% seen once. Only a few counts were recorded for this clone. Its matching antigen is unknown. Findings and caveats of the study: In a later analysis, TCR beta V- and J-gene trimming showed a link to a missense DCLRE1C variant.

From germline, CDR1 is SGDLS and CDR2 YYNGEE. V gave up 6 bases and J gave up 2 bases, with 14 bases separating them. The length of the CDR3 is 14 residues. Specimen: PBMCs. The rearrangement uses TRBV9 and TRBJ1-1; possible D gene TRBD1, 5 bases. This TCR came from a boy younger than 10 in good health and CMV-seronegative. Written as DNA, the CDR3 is TGTGCCAGCACCAGAGGCCAGGGTAACACTGAAGCTTTCTTT. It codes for CASTRGQGNTEAFF.